This T cell receptor beta chain was profiled in a study of cytomegalovirus exposure and HLA in healthy donors. As for the study in general: Of the donors genotyped, 398 in all, 75% to 90% fell in the Caucasian-associated ancestry cluster. Study-wide points: A later analysis found most CMV-associated TCR beta chains apparently HLA-restricted. Presence/absence analyses assumed roughly uniform sequencing depth across donors. It has been reported that TCR beta sequences accurately predicted the HLA-A and HLA-B alleles of most subjects.

A multiplex PCR was run with 60 Vbeta primers and 13 Jbeta primers. Profiling relied on immunoSEQ multiplex PCR, and the TCRdb table lists in-frame clones only, not all of them. The sample has approximately 100,000 clones. Concerning this clone itself: Antigen specificity is unknown.

CDR1 and CDR2 (germline): SQVTM, ANQGSEA. With 3 bases removed from V and 2 bases from J, the gap between germline ends came to 14 bases. The CDR3 has 14 residues. The V gene is TRBV29-1, the J gene TRBJ2-7, with D perhaps TRBD1 (6 bases). Material for sequencing was PBMCs. The sequence was collected from a man aged 45-65 years in good health and CMV-seronegative. CDR3 amino acids: CSVDRTAKTYEQYF. CDR3 nucleotides: TGCAGCGTTGACCGGACAGCGAAAACCTACGAGCAGTACTTC.